This T cell receptor (beta chain) was captured in a study of blood T cell repertoires in COVID-19. Study as a whole: T cells, B-cell-depleted T cells, or PBMCs supplied cDNA or gDNA.

Measured with immunoSEQ multiplex PCR; TCRdb has only the in-frame clones, and not every one. The data show under 300,000 clones, 85% to 90% seen once. CDR1 SGHTA and CDR2 FQGNSA come from the germline V gene. The CDR3 spans 15 residues. The ends lost 5 bases at V and 9 bases at J; junction bases unmatched: 4. The clonotype comes from a woman aged 55-75 years in a cohort exposed to, infected with or recovered from COVID-19 (not recorded which). Sequenced material: PBMCs or T cells enriched from blood (not recorded which). This chain connects TRBV7-2 to TRBJ2-1; 16 bases agree with TRBD2. The CDR3 DNA reads as TGTGCCAGCAGCCCTGGGACTAGCGGGAGGGGTGAGCAGTTCTTC. Its translation: CASSPGTSGRGEQFF.